These T cell receptor beta chains were read from a single sample in a study of low-dose radiotherapy and immunotherapy resistance in tumors. In TCRdb, the reads were re-called with MiXCR into one record per CDR3 protein. This table holds more than 70,000 distinct CDR3 sequences, about 20% found once. Sequencing was performed on PBMCs, taken after low-dose radiotherapy plus immunotherapy. Every receptor here comes from a female donor with ovarian cancer. Both conserved end residues are part of each CDR3. Fields, in order: V gene, clone size, J gene, CDR3 protein. Rows give clone size only sometimes, using once, few, many, or a class for an expanded clone.

V: TRBV3-1
size: many
J: TRBJ2-7
CDR3: CASSQGALAGYDQYF

V: TRBV7-6
size: NA
J: TRBJ2-5
CDR3: CAGEETQYF

V: TRBV6-8
size: few
J: TRBJ2-7
CDR3: CASNELGTGIPEQYF

V: TRBV7-2
size: many
J: TRBJ2-3
CDR3: CASSPGGGTPTQYF

V: TRBV10-3
size: many
J: TRBJ1-2
CDR3: CAASYEGATGYTF

V: TRBV12-3/TRBV12-4
size: NA
J: TRBJ1-2
CDR3: CASRVTGGRGGGYTF

V: TRBV4-3
size: NA
J: TRBJ2-3
CDR3: CASSHLAGTDTQYF

V: TRBV7-9
size: many
J: TRBJ2-1
CDR3: CASSGGGTSYNEQFF

V: TRBV10-3
size: many
J: TRBJ2-7
CDR3: CAIFSPSSYEQYF

V: TRBV19
size: many
J: TRBJ2-5
CDR3: CASSPSATQETQYF

V: TRBV7-2
size: NA
J: TRBJ1-1
CDR3: CASSPRGGRLTEAFF

V: TRBV20-1
size: few
J: TRBJ1-1
CDR3: CSARAGVSDKLKAFF

V: TRBV30
size: many
J: TRBJ1-1
CDR3: CAWSPSRTGEAFF

V: TRBV7-9
size: many
J: TRBJ2-1
CDR3: CASSLWLAIEDNEQFF

V: TRBV4-1
size: many
J: TRBJ1-2
CDR3: CASSQTTPGGYTF

V: TRBV2
size: many
J: TRBJ1-6
CDR3: CASSLGQINNSPLHF